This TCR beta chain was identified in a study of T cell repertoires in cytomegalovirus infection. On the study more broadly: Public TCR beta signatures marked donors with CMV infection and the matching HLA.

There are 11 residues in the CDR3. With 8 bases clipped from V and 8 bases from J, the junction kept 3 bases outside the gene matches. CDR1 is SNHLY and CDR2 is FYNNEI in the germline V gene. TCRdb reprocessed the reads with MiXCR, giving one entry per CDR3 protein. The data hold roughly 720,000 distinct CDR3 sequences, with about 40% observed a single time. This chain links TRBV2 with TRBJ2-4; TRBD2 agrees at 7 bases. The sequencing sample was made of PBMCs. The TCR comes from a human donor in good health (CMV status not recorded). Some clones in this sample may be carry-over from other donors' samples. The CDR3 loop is CASQGGDIQYF. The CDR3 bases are TGTGCCAGCCAGGGAGGGGACATTCAGTACTTC.